Described below is a single TCR beta chain sequence and its context. The antigen is not known. The entry originates in a study of T cell responses to AZD1222 COVID-19 vaccine. Overall study results and limits: Elevations in Spike-specific TCR breadth and depth followed administration of two AZD1222 doses. Baseline testing showed seropositivity in only a handful of AZD1222 recipients. Samples come after the peak T cell response, not at day 14. Spike as a whole was targeted by vaccine-associated CD4 TCRs, dominant at 160-218 and 743-854.

Sequencing used immunoSEQ multiplex PCR; TCRdb keeps in-frame clones, though not all of them. This table has roughly 110,000 clones, more than 75% appearing once. The germline gives CDR1 SQVTM, CDR2 ANQGSEA. The CDR3 covers 14 residues. Trimming removed 4 bases from V and 7 bases from J, with 19 bases in between. The sample in question was peripheral blood, obtained on day 0 of AZD1222 vaccination. The J gene is TRBJ1-2, the V gene TRBV29-1; a weak D match, TRBD1 (5 bases). The TCR comes from an adult in good health. The CDR3 here is CSVGQGALPSGYTF. DNA for the CDR3: TGCAGCGTTGGCCAGGGAGCCCTCCCGAGTGGCTACACCTTC. Supplemented by reference TRBV29-1 and TRBJ1-2, the full variable domain reads SAVISQKPSRDICQRGTSLTIQCQVDSQVTMMFWYRQQPGQSLTLIATANQGSEATYESGFVIDKFPISRPNLTFSTLTVSNMSPEDSSIYLCSVGQGALPSGYTFGSGTRLTVV.